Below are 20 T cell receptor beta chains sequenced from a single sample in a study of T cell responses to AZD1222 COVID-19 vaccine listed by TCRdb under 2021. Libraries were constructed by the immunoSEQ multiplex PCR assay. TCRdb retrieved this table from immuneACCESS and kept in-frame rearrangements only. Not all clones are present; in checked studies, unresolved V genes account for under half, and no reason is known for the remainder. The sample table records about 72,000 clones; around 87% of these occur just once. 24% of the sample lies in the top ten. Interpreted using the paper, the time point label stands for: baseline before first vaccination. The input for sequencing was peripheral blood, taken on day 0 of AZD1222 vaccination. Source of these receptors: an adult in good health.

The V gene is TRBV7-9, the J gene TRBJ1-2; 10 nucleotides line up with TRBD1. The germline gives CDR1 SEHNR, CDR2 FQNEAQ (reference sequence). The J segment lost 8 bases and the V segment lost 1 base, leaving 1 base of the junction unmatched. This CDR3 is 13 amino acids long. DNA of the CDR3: TGTGCCAGCAGCTTAGGGACAGGGGGAGGCTACACCTTC. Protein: CASSLGTGGGYTF.

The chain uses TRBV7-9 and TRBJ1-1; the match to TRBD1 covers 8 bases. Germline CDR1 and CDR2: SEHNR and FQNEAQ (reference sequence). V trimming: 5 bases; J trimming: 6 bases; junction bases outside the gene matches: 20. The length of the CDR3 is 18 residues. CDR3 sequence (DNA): TGTGCCAGCAGCCCAGGAGGGATGGGCAGGGGGCATCCCTCTGAAGCTTTCTTT. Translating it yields CASSPGGMGRGHPSEAFF.

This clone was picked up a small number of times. The CDR3 region is CASSFQGGSYEQYF. In nucleotides, the CDR3 is TGTGCCAGTAGTTTCCAGGGGGGATCCTACGAGCAGTACTTC. The chain uses TRBV19 and TRBJ2-7; a possible D gene is TRBD1 (7 bases). The CDR3 spans 14 residues. CDR1 is LNHDA and CDR2 is SQIVND in the germline V gene (reference sequence). V lost 5 bases and J 1 base, leaving 12 bases between the germline ends.

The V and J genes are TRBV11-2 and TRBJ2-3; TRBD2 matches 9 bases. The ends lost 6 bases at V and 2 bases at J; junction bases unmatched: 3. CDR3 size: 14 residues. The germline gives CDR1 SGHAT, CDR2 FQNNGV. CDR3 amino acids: CASSQRGDTDTQYF. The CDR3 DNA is TGTGCCAGCAGTCAGCGGGGGGACACAGATACGCAGTATTTT.

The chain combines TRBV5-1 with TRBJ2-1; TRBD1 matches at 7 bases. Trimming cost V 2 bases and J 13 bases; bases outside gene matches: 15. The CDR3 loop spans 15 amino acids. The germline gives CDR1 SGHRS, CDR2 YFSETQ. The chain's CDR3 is CASSFDREGITDQFF. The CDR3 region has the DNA TGCGCCAGCAGCTTCGACAGGGAAGGGATAACGGACCAGTTCTTC.

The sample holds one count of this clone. The CDR3 sequence is CASSHRRLTEAFF. The CDR3 coding sequence is TGTGCCAGCAGTCACAGGAGACTCACTGAAGCTTTCTTT. The V and J genes are TRBV28 and TRBJ1-1; a weak D match, TRBD1 (5 bases). V gave up 5 bases and J gave up 4 bases, with 11 bases separating them. The CDR3 runs 13 residues. Germline V gene lookup returns CDR1 MDHEN and CDR2 SYDVKM.

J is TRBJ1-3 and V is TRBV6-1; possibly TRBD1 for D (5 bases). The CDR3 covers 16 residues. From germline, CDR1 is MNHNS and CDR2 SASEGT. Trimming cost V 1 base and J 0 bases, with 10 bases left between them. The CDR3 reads CASSEEAGNSGNTIYF. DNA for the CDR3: TGTGCCAGCAGTGAAGAGGCAGGGAACTCTGGAAACACCATATATTTT.

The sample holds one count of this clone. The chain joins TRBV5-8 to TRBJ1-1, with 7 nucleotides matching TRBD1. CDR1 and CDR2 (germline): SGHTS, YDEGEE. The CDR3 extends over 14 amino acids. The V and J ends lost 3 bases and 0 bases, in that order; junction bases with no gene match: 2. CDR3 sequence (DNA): TGTGCCAGCAGCTCGACAGGGATGAACACTGAAGCTTTCTTT. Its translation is CASSSTGMNTEAFF.

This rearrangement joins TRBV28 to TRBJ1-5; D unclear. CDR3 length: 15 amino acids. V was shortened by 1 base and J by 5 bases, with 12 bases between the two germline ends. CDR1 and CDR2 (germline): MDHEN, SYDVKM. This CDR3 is CASSLLSLSHQPQHF. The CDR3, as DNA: TGTGCCAGCAGTTTATTATCTCTGTCGCATCAGCCCCAGCATTTT.

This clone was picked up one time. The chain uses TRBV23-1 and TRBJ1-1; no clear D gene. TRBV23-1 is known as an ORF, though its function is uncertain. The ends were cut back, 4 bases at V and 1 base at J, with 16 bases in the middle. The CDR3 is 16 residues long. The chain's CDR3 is CASSPHWRVQNTEAFF. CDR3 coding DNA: TGCGCCAGCAGTCCCCACTGGAGGGTCCAGAACACTGAAGCTTTCTTT.

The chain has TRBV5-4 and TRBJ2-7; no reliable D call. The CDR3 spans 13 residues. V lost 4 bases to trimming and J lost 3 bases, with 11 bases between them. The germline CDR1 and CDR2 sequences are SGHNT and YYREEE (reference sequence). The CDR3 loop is CASSPKDGYEQYF. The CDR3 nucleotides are TGTGCCAGCAGCCCCAAGGACGGCTACGAGCAGTACTTC.

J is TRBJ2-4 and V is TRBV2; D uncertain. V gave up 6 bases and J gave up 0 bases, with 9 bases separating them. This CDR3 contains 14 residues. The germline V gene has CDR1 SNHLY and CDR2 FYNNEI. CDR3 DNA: TGTGCCAGCAGGGACCAATTAGCCAAAAACATTCAGTACTTC. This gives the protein CASRDQLAKNIQYF.

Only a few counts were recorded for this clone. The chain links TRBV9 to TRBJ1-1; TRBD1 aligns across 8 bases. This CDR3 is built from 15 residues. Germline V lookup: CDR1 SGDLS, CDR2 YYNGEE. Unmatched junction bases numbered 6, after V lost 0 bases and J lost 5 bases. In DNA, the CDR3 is TGTGCCAGCAGCGTAGCTCTGACAGGGGTTACTGAAGCTTTCTTT. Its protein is CASSVALTGVTEAFF. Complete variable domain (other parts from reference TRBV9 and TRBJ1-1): DSGVTQTPKHLITATGQRVTLRCSPRSGDLSVYWYQQSLDQGLQFLIQYYNGEERAKGNILERFSAQQFPDLHSELNLSSLELGDSALYFCASSVALTGVTEAFFGQGTRLTVV.

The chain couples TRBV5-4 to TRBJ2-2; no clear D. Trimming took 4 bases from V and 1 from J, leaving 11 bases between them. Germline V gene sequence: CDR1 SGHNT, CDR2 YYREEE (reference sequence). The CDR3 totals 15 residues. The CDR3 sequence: CASSAGPLNTGELFF. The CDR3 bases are TGTGCCAGCAGCGCCGGCCCCCTGAACACCGGGGAGCTGTTTTTT.

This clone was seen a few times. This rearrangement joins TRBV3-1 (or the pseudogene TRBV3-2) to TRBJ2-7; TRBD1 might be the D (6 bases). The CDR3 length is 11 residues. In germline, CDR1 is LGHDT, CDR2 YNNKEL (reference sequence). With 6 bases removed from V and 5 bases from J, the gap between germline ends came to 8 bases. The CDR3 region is CASSYRDEQYF. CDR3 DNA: TGTGCCAGCAGTTACAGGGACGAGCAGTACTTC.

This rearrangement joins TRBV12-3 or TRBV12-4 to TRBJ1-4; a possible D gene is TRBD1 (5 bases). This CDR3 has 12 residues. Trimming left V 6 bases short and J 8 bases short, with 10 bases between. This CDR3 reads CASRRGEEKLFF. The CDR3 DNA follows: TGTGCCAGCAGGCGGGGCGAAGAAAAACTGTTTTTT.

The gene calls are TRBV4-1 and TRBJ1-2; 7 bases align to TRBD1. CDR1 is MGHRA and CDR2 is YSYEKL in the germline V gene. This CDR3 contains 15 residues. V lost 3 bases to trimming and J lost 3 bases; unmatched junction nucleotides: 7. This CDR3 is CASSQSRDRDYGYTF. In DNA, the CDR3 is TGCGCCAGCAGCCAGAGCCGGGACAGAGACTATGGCTACACCTTC.

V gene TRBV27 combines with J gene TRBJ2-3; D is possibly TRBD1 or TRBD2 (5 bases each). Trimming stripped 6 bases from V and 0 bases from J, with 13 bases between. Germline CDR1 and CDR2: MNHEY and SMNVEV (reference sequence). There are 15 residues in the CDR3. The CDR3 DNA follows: TGTGCCAGCAGACCCGGTCGGGGCAGCACAGATACGCAGTATTTT. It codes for CASRPGRGSTDTQYF.

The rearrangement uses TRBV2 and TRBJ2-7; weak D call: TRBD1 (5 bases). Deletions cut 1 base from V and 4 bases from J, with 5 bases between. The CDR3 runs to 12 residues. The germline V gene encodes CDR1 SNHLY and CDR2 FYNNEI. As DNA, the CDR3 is TGTGCCAGCAGTGAAGAGGGGTACGAGCAGTACTTC. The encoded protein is CASSEEGYEQYF.

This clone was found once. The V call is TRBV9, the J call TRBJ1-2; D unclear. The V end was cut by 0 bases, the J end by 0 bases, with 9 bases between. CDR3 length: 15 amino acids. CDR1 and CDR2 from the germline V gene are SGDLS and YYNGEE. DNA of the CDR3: TGTGCCAGCAGCGTAGACAGATTCTCTAACTATGGCTACACCTTC. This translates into CASSVDRFSNYGYTF.